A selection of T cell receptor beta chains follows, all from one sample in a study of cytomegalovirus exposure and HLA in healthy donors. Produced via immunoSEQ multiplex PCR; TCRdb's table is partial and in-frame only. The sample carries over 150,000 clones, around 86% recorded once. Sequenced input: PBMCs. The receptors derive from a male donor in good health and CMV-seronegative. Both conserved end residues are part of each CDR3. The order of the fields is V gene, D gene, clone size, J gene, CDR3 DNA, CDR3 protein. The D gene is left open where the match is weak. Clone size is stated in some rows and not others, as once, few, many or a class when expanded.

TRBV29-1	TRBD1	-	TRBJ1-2	TGCAGCGTTGGACAGGGCTTATACTATGGCTACACCTTC	CSVGQGLYYGYTF
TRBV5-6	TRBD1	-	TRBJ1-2	TGTGCCAGCAAGGGGACAGGGAACTATGGCTACACCTTC	CASKGTGNYGYTF
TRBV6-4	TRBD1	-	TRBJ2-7	TGTGCCAGCAGTGGACAGGGGGCATTTCCCGAGCAGTACTTC	CASSGQGAFPEQYF
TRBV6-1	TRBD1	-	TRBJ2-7	TGTGCCAGCAGTCAAGCCCCCGGGACAGGGCGTTACTACGAGCAGTACTTC	CASSQAPGTGRYYEQYF
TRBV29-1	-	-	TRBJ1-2	TGCAGCGTTGTGTACCCACAGGGAGTAGACTACACCTTC	CSVVYPQGVDYTF
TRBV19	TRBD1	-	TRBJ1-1	TGTGCCAGTAGTATATGGACAGGCAACACTGAAGCTTTCTTT	CASSIWTGNTEAFF
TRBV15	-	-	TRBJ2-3	TGTGCCACCAGGATCGGGGATACGCAGTATTTT	CATRIGDTQYF
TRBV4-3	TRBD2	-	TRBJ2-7	TGCGCCAGCAGCCCCCACGTCGGGGGGGGCTACGAGCAGTACTTC	CASSPHVGGGYEQYF
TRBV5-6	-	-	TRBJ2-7	TGTGCCAGCAGCGACGGACAGACCCACGAGCAGTACTTC	CASSDGQTHEQYF
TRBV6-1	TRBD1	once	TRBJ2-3	TGTGCCAGTAAACGGGACAGGGGCACAGATACGCAGTATTTT	CASKRDRGTDTQYF
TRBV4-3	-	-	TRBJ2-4	TGCGCCAGCGCAGACTCGGGAGCCAAAAACATTCAGTACTTC	CASADSGAKNIQYF
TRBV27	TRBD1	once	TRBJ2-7	TGTGCCAGCAGTTTTATTGGACAGGGGGCGAACGAGCAGTACTTC	CASSFIGQGANEQYF
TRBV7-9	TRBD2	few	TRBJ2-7	TGTGCCAGCAGCTTAAGGGAGGGTTTCTACGAGCAGTACTTC	CASSLREGFYEQYF
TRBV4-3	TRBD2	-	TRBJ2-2	TGCGCCAGCAGCCAAGGACTAGCGGGGAATGCCGGGGAGCTGTTTTTT	CASSQGLAGNAGELFF
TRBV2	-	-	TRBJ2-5	TGTGCCAGCAGTGGCGGACTGGTCCCAGAGACCCAGTACTTC	CASSGGLVPETQYF
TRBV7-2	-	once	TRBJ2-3	TGTGCCAGCAGCTTAGGGCGGATCACAGATACGCAGTATTTT	CASSLGRITDTQYF
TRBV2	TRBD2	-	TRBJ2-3	TGTGCCAGCCCGACCGGGACTAGCGGGGGGAGAGATACGCAGTATTTT	CASPTGTSGGRDTQYF
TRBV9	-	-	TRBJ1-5	TGTGCCAGCAGCGTCGGCCCAGGGGTTAGCAATCAGCCCCAGCATTTT	CASSVGPGVSNQPQHF
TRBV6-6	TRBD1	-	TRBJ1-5	TGTGCCAGCAGTTACTCGCGGACAGGTCTCAATCAGCCCCAGCATTTT	CASSYSRTGLNQPQHF
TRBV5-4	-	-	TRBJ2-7	TGTGCCAGCAGCTTGTACGGGGTCCATTACGAGCAGTACTTC	CASSLYGVHYEQYF
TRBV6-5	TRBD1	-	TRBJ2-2	TGTGCCAGCAGTTCCCTACAGGGGGCCGGGGAGCTGTTTTTT	CASSSLQGAGELFF
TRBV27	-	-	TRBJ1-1	TGTGCCAGCAGAACTCAGGCCAGGGCTGAAGCTTTCTTT	CASRTQARAEAFF
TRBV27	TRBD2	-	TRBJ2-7	TGTGCCAGCAGTTTAAAGGGACTAGCGGGGGGAAAAACCTACGAGCAGTACTTC	CASSLKGLAGGKTYEQYF
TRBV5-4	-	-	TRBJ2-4	TGTGCCAGCAGCTCCAGGGGAGGGGAAAACATTCAGTACTTC	CASSSRGGENIQYF
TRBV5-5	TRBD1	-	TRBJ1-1	TGTGCCAGCAGCCGGGACAGGGGGCGAACTGAAGCTTTCTTT	CASSRDRGRTEAFF
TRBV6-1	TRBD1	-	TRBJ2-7	TGTGCCAGCAGTCAGACAGGGTTCTACGAGCAGTACTTC	CASSQTGFYEQYF
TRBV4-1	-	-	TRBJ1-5	TGCGCCAGCAGCGGAGACAGCAATCAGCCCCAGCATTTT	CASSGDSNQPQHF
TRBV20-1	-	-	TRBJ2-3	TGCAGTGTTGGGTCCGGGTATACGCAGTATTTT	CSVGSGYTQYF
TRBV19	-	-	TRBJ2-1	TGTGCCAGTAGCCTGACTCCGAGGTCTTACAATGAGCAGTTCTTC	CASSLTPRSYNEQFF
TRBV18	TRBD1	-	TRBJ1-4	TGTGCCAGCTCACCAGGGACAGGGGGCTTGTTGTTTTTT	CASSPGTGGLLFF
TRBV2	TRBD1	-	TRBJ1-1	TGTGCCAGCAGTGTCGCCCAGGGGGTGATGGAAGCTTTCTTT	CASSVAQGVMEAFF
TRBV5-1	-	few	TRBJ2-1	TGCGCCAGCCAGGAATTCGGCAGCTCCTACAATGAGCAGTTCTTC	CASQEFGSSYNEQFF
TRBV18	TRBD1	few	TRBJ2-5	TGTGCCAGCTCACTCGACAGGGGAGAGACCCAGTACTTC	CASSLDRGETQYF
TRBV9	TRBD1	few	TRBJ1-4	TGTGCCAGCAGTAGGGGACAGGGCGATATAACTAATGAAAAACTGTTTTTT	CASSRGQGDITNEKLFF
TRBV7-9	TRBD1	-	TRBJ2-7	TGTGCCAGCAGCTTAGCAGGACAGGCTTACGAGCAGTACTTC	CASSLAGQAYEQYF
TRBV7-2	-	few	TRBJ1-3	TGTGCCAGCAGCTTAAGACAGGACAACACCATATATTTT	CASSLRQDNTIYF
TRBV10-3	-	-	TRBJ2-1	TGTGCCATCAGCATTCGACGAGGTGAGCAGTTCTTC	CAISIRRGEQFF
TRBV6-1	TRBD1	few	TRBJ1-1	TGTGCCAGCAGTAAGACAGGGTACACTGAAGCTTTCTTT	CASSKTGYTEAFF
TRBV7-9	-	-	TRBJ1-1	TGTGCCAGCAGCCCGACAGGGAACACTGAAGCTTTCTTT	CASSPTGNTEAFF
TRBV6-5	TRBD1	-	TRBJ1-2	TGTGCCAGCAGTTCTACAGGGGCAGTTGGCGGCTACACCTTC	CASSSTGAVGGYTF
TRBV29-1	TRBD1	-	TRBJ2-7	TGCAGCGTTGAAGATAGCGGGACAGGGGGCAACGAGCAGTACTTC	CSVEDSGTGGNEQYF
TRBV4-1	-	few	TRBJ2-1	TGCGCCAGCAGCCAAGAGGGGCCCGCCAATGAGCAGTTCTTC	CASSQEGPANEQFF
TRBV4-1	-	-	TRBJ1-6	TGCGCCAGCAGCCAAGTGTTTGAGGGTTTCAAATCACCCCTCCACTTT	CASSQVFEGFKSPLHF
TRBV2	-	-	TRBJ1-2	TGTGCCAGCAGTGAAATCCGGGAAATCTATGGCTACACCTTC	CASSEIREIYGYTF
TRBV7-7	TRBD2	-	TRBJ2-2	TGTGCTAGCAGCCCCCCTGGCGGGGGAGAAACCGGGGAGCTGTTTTTT	CASSPPGGGETGELFF
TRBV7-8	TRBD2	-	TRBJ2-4	TGTGCCAGCAGCACCAGACTAGCGAACATTCAGTACTTC	CASSTRLANIQYF
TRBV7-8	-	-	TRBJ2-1	TGTGCCAGCAGCACCACGGCAGGCTACAATGAGCAGTTCTTC	CASSTTAGYNEQFF